This T cell receptor (beta chain) was profiled in a study of shared clonotypes between healthy human individuals. As to this clone: Its target is unknown.

Genomic DNA from each subset was divided evenly over several immunoSEQ plates. Assay used: immunoSEQ multiplex PCR; TCRdb lists only in-frame clones, some missing. Of hundreds of thousands of clones listed, 96% are singletons. In the naive CD8 group, cells lacked CD45RO and were positively selected for CCR7, so terminally differentiated effector memory CD45RA+ cells were left out. Germline CDR1 reads MNHEY; CDR2 reads SMNVEV (reference sequence). The V and J ends lost 1 base and 7 bases respectively, with 11 bases between them. The CDR3 is 14 residues long. Study-wide results and limits: Among a few donors, roughly 5.4% of naive CD4 clonotypes were found in common.

Sequences were obtained from naive CD8+ T cells sorted from blood. This clonotype was sampled from a woman aged 25 to 45 in good health. J is TRBJ2-1 and V is TRBV27; the D gene is possibly TRBD2 (5 bases). DNA for the CDR3: TGTGCCAGCAGTTTATGGGGAGTAACAAATGAGCAGTTCTTC. This codes for CASSLWGVTNEQFF.